The 12 T cell receptor beta chains below come from one sample, sequenced in a study of CD8 T cells in ankylosing spondylitis. TCRdb reprocessed the 5' RACE reads via MiXCR and lists one record per CDR3 protein. The sample holds around 280,000 distinct CDR3 sequences, approximately 20% seen once. Sequenced sample: blood, either unsorted or a sorted T cell fraction (not recorded which). Every receptor here comes from a male donor with ankylosing spondylitis or in good health (not recorded which).

This chain connects TRBV4-2 to TRBJ2-4; D unclear. V lost 5 bases and J lost 4, with 12 bases in between. The CDR3 totals 14 residues. The germline gives CDR1 LGHNA, CDR2 YNFKEQ. The CDR3, as DNA: TGTGCCAGCAGCGAAGGCAGTGTTAAAAACATTCAGTACTTC. Protein: CASSEGSVKNIQYF.

This clonotype was detected only a few times. The chain carries TRBV7-9 and TRBJ1-4; possible D gene TRBD1, 6 bases. CDR1 is SEHNR and CDR2 is FQNEAQ in the germline V gene (reference sequence). Trimming stripped 5 bases from V and 5 bases from J, with 12 bases between. The CDR3 totals 14 residues. CDR3 amino acids: CASSADRPNEKLFF. DNA of the CDR3: TGTGCCAGCAGCGCCGACAGGCCAAATGAAAAACTGTTTTTT.

This clonotype was seen a handful of times. V is TRBV6-5 and J is TRBJ1-5; the D gene is possibly TRBD1 (5 bases). Germline-derived CDR1 and CDR2 are MNHEY and SVGAGI. This CDR3 region has 16 residues. Deletions cut 2 bases from V and 4 bases from J, with 15 bases between. This CDR3 reads CASSYRALGGNQPQHF. CDR3 nucleotides: TGTGCCAGCAGTTACAGGGCTCTTGGGGGTAATCAGCCCCAGCATTTT.

In its sample, this clonotype was seen many times. CDR3 residues: CASSPLGNTEAFF. Written as DNA, the CDR3 is TGTGCCAGCAGTCCCCTGGGGAACACTGAAGCTTTCTTT. This chain connects TRBV6-2 or TRBV6-3 to TRBJ1-1; no reliable D call. This CDR3 is built from 13 residues. V lost 5 bases and J lost 1, with 8 bases in between. Germline values: CDR1 MNHEY, CDR2 SVGEGT.

Comment on this clonotype: One end of the junction is discordant with germline, which a read error may explain. V gene TRBV12-3 or TRBV12-4 combines with J gene TRBJ2-2; 9 bases match TRBD1. The CDR3 totals 15 residues. The CDR3 loop reads CTSRAGTGFAGELFF. The CDR3, as DNA: TGTACCAGCAGGGCCGGGACAGGGTTTGCCGGGGAGCTGTTTTTT.

The sample holds a few counts of this clonotype. The chain combines TRBV20-1 with TRBJ2-7; TRBD1 matches 7 bases. Germline lookup yields CDR1 DFQATT and CDR2 SNEGSKA (reference sequence). The CDR3 extends over 13 amino acids. Unmatched junction bases numbered 7, after V lost 0 bases and J lost 8 bases. The CDR3 loop is CSARDEAGGKQYV. The CDR3 DNA reads TGCAGTGCTAGAGATGAGGCAGGGGGAAAGCAGTACGTC.

The CDR3, as DNA: TGCAGTGCTGAACAGGGAGGAAGGAATTCACCCCTCCACTTT. Its protein product is CSAEQGGRNSPLHF. The chain couples TRBV20-1 to TRBJ1-6, with a weak D call TRBD1 (6 bases). The germline V gene has CDR1 DFQATT and CDR2 SNEGSKA (reference sequence). V dropped 5 bases and J dropped 7 bases, with 15 bases sitting between them. This CDR3 is built from 14 residues.

Only a few counts were recorded for this clonotype. The chain combines TRBV7-3 with TRBJ1-1, with 12 bases fitting TRBD1. From germline, CDR1 is SGHTA and CDR2 FQGTGA. After removal of 5 bases from V and 7 bases from J, the junction contained 8 bases not matched to a gene. CDR3 length equals 15 residues. The CDR3 spells CASSLGQGAPFEAFF. The CDR3 nucleotides read TGTGCCAGCAGCCTGGGACAGGGGGCTCCTTTTGAAGCTTTCTTT.

V is TRBV7-8 and J is TRBJ1-5; D is unclear. CDR1 is SGHVS, CDR2 FQNEAQ, per germline. There are 15 residues in the CDR3. V was trimmed by 1 base and J by 9 bases, leaving 16 bases between them. CDR3 sequence reads: CASSLEERSMRPQHF. DNA of the CDR3: TGTGCCAGCAGCTTAGAAGAGAGGTCAATGCGGCCCCAGCATTTT.

The J gene is TRBJ1-1, the V gene TRBV2; 8 nucleotides line up with TRBD1. CDR1 and CDR2 from the germline V gene are SNHLY and FYNNEI. Trimming at V came to 2 bases and at J to 4 bases, leaving 3 bases not matched to a gene. This CDR3 spans 14 amino acids. The CDR3 is CASSEQGAATEAFF. For the CDR3, the DNA is TGTGCCAGCAGTGAACAGGGGGCGGCCACTGAAGCTTTCTTT.

This chain joins TRBV6-1 and TRBJ1-4; D is uncertain. V was clipped by 3 bases and J by 4 bases, with 3 bases between them. Germline V gene sequence: CDR1 MNHNS, CDR2 SASEGT. CDR3 length: 12 residues. The CDR3 DNA is TGTGCCAGCAGTGAGGTTAATGAAAAACTGTTTTTT. Its translation is CASSEVNEKLFF.

There are many counts of this clonotype. The chain recombines TRBV5-1 with TRBJ1-2; D ambiguous. This CDR3 is 14 amino acids long. Germline V gene lookup returns CDR1 SGHRS and CDR2 YFSETQ. V was clipped by 2 bases and J by 4 bases, with 12 bases between them. In DNA, the CDR3 is TGCGCCAGCAGCTTCGAAGATTTTAGCTATGGCTACACCTTC. Encoded protein: CASSFEDFSYGYTF.